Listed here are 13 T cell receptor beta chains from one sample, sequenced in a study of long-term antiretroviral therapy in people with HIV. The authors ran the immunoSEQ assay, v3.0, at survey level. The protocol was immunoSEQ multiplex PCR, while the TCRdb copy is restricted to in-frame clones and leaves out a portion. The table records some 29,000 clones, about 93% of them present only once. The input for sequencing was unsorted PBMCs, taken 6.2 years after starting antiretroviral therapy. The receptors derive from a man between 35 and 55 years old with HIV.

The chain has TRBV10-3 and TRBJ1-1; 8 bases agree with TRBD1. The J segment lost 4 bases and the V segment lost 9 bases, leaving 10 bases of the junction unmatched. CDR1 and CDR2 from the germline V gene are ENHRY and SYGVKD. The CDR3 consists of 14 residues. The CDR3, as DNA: TGTGCCATAGCGACAGGGGAATGGGTCACTGAAGCTTTCTTT. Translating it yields CAIATGEWVTEAFF.

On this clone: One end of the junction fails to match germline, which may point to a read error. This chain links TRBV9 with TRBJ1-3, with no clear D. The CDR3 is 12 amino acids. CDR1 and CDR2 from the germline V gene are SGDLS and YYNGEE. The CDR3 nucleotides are TGTGCCAGCAGTTTACCGGGAAACGCCATATATTTT. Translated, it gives CASSLPGNAIYF.

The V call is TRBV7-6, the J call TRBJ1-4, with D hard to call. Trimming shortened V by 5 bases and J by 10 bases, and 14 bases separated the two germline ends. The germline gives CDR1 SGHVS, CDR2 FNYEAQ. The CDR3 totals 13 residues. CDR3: CASSPAEGGKLFF. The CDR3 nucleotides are TGTGCCAGCAGCCCAGCGGAGGGTGGAAAACTGTTTTTT.

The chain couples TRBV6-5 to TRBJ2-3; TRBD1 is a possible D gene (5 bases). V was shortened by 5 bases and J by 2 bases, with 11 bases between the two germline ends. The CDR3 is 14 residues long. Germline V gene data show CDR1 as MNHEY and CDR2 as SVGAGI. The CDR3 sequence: CASSQDSATDTQYF. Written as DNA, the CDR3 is TGTGCCAGCAGTCAAGACAGCGCCACAGATACGCAGTATTTT.

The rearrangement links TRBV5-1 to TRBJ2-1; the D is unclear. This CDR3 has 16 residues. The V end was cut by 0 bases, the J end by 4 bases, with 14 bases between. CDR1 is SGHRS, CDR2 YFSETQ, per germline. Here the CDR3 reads CASSLVGPSLYNEQFF. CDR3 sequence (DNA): TGCGCCAGCAGCTTGGTAGGGCCCTCCCTATACAATGAGCAGTTCTTC.

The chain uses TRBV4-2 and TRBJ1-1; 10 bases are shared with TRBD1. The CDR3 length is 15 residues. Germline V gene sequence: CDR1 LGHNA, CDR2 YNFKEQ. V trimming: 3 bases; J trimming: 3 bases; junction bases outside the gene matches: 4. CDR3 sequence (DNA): TGTGCCAGCAGCCAGGGACAGGGGACCCACACTGAAGCTTTCTTT. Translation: CASSQGQGTHTEAFF.

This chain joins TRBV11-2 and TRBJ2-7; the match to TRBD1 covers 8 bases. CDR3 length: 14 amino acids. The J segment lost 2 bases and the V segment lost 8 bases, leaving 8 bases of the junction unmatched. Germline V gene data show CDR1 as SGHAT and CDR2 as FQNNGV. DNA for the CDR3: TGTGCCAGCTCCAGGACAGGGCCTACCTACGAGCAGTACTTC. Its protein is CASSRTGPTYEQYF. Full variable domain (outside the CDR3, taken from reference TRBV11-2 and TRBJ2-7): EAGVAQSPRYKIIEKRQSVAFWCNPISGHATLYWYQQILGQGPKLLIQFQNNGVVDDSQLPKDRFSAERLKGVDSTLKIQPAKLEDSAVYLCASSRTGPTYEQYFGPGTRLTVT.

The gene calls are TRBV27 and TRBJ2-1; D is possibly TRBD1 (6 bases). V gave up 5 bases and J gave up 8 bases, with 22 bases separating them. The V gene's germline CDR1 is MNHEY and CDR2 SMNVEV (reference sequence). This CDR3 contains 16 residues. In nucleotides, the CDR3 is TGTGCCAGCAGTCACCTAACGGGACACTTAGACTATGAGCAGTTCTTC. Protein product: CASSHLTGHLDYEQFF.

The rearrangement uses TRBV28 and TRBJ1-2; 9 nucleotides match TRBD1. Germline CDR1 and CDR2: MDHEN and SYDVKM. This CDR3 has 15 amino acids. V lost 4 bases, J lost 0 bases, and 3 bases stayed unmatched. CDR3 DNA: TGTGCCAGCAGTTGGTGGGACAGGGCTAACTATGGCTACACCTTC. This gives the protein CASSWWDRANYGYTF.

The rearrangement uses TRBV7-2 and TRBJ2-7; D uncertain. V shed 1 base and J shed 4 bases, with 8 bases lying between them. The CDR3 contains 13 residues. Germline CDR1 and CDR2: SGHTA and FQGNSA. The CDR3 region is CASSLGPGYEQYF. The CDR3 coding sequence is TGTGCCAGCAGCTTAGGACCGGGTTACGAGCAGTACTTC.

CDR3 amino acids: CASSFPGQGVGEQYF. The CDR3 DNA is TGTGCCAGCAGTTTCCCGGGACAGGGGGTAGGGGAGCAGTACTTC. This chain uses TRBV6-6 with TRBJ2-7; 11 nucleotides match TRBD1. The CDR3 covers 15 residues. CDR1 MNHNY and CDR2 SVGAGI come from the germline V gene (reference sequence). The J segment lost 7 bases and the V segment lost 4 bases, leaving 9 bases of the junction unmatched.

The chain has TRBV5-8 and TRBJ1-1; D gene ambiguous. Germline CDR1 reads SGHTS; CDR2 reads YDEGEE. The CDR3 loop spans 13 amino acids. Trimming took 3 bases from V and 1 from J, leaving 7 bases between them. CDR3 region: CASSSTGNTEAFF. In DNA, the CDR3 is TGTGCCAGCAGCTCTACGGGGAACACTGAAGCTTTCTTT.

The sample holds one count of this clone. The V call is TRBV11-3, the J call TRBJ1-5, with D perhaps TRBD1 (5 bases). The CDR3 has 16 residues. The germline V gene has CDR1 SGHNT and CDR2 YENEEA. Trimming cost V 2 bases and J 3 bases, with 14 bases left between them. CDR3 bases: TGTGCCAGCAGCTTAAGGGGCCCGAGGTCCAATCAGCCCCAGCATTTT. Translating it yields CASSLRGPRSNQPQHF.